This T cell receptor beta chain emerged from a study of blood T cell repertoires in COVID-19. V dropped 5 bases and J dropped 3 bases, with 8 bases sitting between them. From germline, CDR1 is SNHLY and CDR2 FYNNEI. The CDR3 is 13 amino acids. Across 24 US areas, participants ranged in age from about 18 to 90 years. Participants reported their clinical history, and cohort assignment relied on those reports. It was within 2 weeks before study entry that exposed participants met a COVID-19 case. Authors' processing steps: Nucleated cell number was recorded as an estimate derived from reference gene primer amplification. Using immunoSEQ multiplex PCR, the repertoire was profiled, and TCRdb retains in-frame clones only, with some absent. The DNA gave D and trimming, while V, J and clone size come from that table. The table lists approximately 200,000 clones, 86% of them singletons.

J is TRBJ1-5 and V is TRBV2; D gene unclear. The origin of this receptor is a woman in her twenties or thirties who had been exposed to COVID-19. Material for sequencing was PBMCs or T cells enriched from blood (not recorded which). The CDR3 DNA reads TGTGCCAGCAGTTCCGGGAACAATCAGCCCCAGCATTTT. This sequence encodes CASSSGNNQPQHF.